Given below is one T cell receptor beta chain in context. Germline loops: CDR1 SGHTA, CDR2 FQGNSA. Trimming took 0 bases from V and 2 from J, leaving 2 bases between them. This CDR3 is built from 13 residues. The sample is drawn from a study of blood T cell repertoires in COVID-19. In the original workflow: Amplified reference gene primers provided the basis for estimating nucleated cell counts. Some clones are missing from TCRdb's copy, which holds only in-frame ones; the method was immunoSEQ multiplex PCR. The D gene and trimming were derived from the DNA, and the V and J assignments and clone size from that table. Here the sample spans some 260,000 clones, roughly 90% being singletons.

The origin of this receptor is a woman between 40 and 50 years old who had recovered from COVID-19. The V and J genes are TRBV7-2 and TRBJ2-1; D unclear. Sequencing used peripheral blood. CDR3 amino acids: CASSLATYNEQFF. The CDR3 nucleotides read TGTGCCAGCAGCTTAGCTACCTACAATGAGCAGTTCTTC.